The 31 T cell receptor beta chains given below trace back to one sample, sequenced in a study of blood T cell repertoires in COVID-19. Assay used: immunoSEQ multiplex PCR; TCRdb lists only in-frame clones, some missing. Found here are 140,000 to 150,000 clones, around four fifths of them singletons; the top ten hold nearly 3%. Sample: peripheral blood. All receptors derive from a middle-aged woman with active or convalescent COVID-19.

The chain recombines TRBV11-3 with TRBJ2-2, with D possibly TRBD1 on 6 matching bases. Between the trimmed V and J ends, which lost 6 bases and 7 bases, there was a span of 15 bases. Germline V gives CDR1 SGHNT, CDR2 YENEEA. The CDR3 loop spans 14 amino acids. The CDR3 protein is CASSLQGISGELFF. The CDR3 bases are TGTGCCAGCAGTTTACAGGGTATCAGCGGGGAGCTGTTTTTT.

The rearrangement links TRBV11-2 to TRBJ1-2; no clear D gene. The CDR3 loop spans 15 amino acids. Germline V gene lookup returns CDR1 SGHAT and CDR2 FQNNGV. V lost 5 bases to trimming and J lost 8 bases, with 21 bases between them. DNA of the CDR3: TGTGCCAGCAGCCCTCTTGAAGGGCGGGTAGGCGGCTACACCTTC. Its protein is CASSPLEGRVGGYTF.

The chain uses TRBV6-5 and TRBJ1-6, with no clear D. The germline V gene has CDR1 MNHEY and CDR2 SVGAGI. The CDR3 sequence is 16 residues long. Trimming stripped 2 bases from V and 3 bases from J, with 11 bases between. The CDR3 is CASSYGRGFYNSPLHF. The CDR3 nucleotides read TGTGCCAGCAGTTACGGTAGAGGGTTCTATAATTCACCCCTCCACTTT.

This chain uses TRBV7-9 with TRBJ2-7, with a weak D call TRBD2 (6 bases). CDR1 is SEHNR, CDR2 FQNEAQ, per germline (reference sequence). V was clipped by 9 bases and J by 4 bases, with 16 bases between them. The CDR3 runs 13 residues. The CDR3 coding sequence is TGTGCCAGTAGTCCGGAGGGGTCTTACGAGCAGTACTTC. Translation gives CASSPEGSYEQYF.

CDR3 in DNA: TGCGCCAGCAGCTTGGGGCCAGGGAAAACTGAAGCTTTCTTT. It translates to CASSLGPGKTEAFF. V usage is TRBV5-1 and J usage is TRBJ1-1; D is possibly TRBD1 (5 bases). V lost 0 bases and J 5 bases, leaving 11 bases between the germline ends. The germline gives CDR1 SGHRS, CDR2 YFSETQ. This CDR3 comprises 14 residues.

This clone was counted ten times or more. The chain recombines TRBV11-2 with TRBJ1-2, with TRBD1 identical over 9 bases. This CDR3 has 13 amino acids. CDR1 SGHAT and CDR2 FQNNGV come from the germline V gene. V shed 0 bases, J shed 8 bases, and the junction held 1 base outside the gene matches. This chain's CDR3 is CASSLEQGAGYTF. DNA of the CDR3: TGTGCCAGCAGCTTAGAACAGGGGGCGGGCTACACCTTC.

V and J are TRBV18 and TRBJ2-1; 11 bases are shared with TRBD2. V dropped 3 bases and J dropped 6; count of bases not matched to a gene: 22. The germline CDR1 and CDR2 sequences are KGHSH and LQKENI. This CDR3 has 21 amino acids. CDR3 DNA sequence: TGTGCCAGCTCACCCAATCAACCGGGACTAGCGGACCGAAGGGCCTTCAATGAGCAGTTCTTC. Protein sequence: CASSPNQPGLADRRAFNEQFF.

This clone was detected only a few times. V is TRBV28 and J is TRBJ2-3, with D possibly being TRBD1 or TRBD2 (9 bases each). Trimming cost V 10 bases and J 5 bases, with 25 bases left between them. Germline values: CDR1 MDHEN, CDR2 SYDVKM. This CDR3 is built from 16 residues. CDR3 nucleotides: TGTGCCACAGACAGGGGGGACTGGCGGGAGGGAGATACGCAGTATTTT. Translated, it gives CATDRGDWREGDTQYF.

V and J are TRBV4-1 and TRBJ1-1, with a possible D match to TRBD1 (5 bases). V gave up 0 bases and J gave up 8 bases, with 10 bases separating them. Germline lookup yields CDR1 MGHRA and CDR2 YSYEKL. CDR3 size: 13 residues. The CDR3 reads CASSQDGATEAFF. Here the CDR3 DNA reads TGCGCCAGCAGCCAAGATGGGGCAACCGAAGCTTTCTTT.

This sequence joins TRBV6-2 or TRBV6-3 and TRBJ2-3; D unresolved. V shed 4 bases and J shed 7 bases, with 6 bases lying between them. Germline V gene data show CDR1 as MNHEY and CDR2 as SVGEGT. The CDR3 is made up of 11 amino acids. The CDR3 region is CASSLGYTQYF. In DNA form, the CDR3 reads TGTGCCAGCAGTTTGGGCTATACGCAGTATTTT.

This sequence joins TRBV7-8 and TRBJ2-5; TRBD1 agrees at 8 bases. Trimming at V came to 1 base and at J to 5 bases, leaving 9 bases not matched to a gene. This CDR3 spans 16 amino acids. Germline CDR1 SGHVS, CDR2 FQNEAQ. The DNA of the CDR3 is TGTGCCAGCAGCTTAGGGGGACAGGTCTTCGCTGAGACCCAGTACTTC. It is translated as CASSLGGQVFAETQYF. The full variable domain, rest sourced from reference TRBV7-8 and TRBJ2-5, is GAGVSQSPRYKVAKRGQDVALRCDPISGHVSLFWYQQALGQGPEFLTYFQNEAQLDKSGLPSDRFFAERPEGSVSTLKIQRTQQEDSAVYLCASSLGGQVFAETQYFGPGTRLLVL.

The chain carries TRBV5-4 and TRBJ2-3, with D tentatively TRBD2 (6 bases). CDR1 and CDR2 from the germline V gene are SGHNT and YYREEE (reference sequence). The CDR3 covers 15 residues. V dropped 4 bases and J dropped 3 bases, with 15 bases sitting between them. The CDR3 bases are TGTGCCAGCAGCCTTCGCCTTGGAGGGACAGATACGCAGTATTTT. Protein: CASSLRLGGTDTQYF.

This rearrangement joins TRBV3-1 (or the pseudogene TRBV3-2) to TRBJ1-1; 7 bases are shared with TRBD1. The length of the CDR3 is 14 residues. Germline V CDR1 and CDR2: LGHDT, YNNKEL (reference sequence). V lost 4 bases, J lost 1 base, and 3 bases stayed unmatched. For the CDR3, the DNA is TGTGCCAGCAGCCCGACAGGGTCGAACACTGAAGCTTTCTTT. The encoded protein is CASSPTGSNTEAFF.

The chain carries TRBV30 and TRBJ1-6, with D unresolved. CDR1 is GTSNPN and CDR2 is SVGIG in the germline V gene (reference sequence). V lost 6 bases, J lost 10 bases, and 16 bases lay in between. This CDR3 has 13 amino acids. As DNA, the CDR3 is TGTGCCTGCCGAGGGCAGGTCGAGTCACCCCTCCACTTT. Protein: CACRGQVESPLHF.

This chain links TRBV14 with TRBJ1-6; the D gene is possibly TRBD1 (6 bases). The CDR3 contains 18 residues. Germline lookup yields CDR1 SGHDN and CDR2 FVKESK. Trimming shortened V by 0 bases and J by 7 bases, and 19 bases separated the two germline ends. The CDR3 DNA reads TGTGCCAGCAGCCAAGACCTGCGGGGGCCTACTAGGAATTCACCCCTCCACTTT. This translates into CASSQDLRGPTRNSPLHF.

The chain has TRBV29-1 and TRBJ2-2; 9 bases map to TRBD1. The CDR3 loop spans 14 amino acids. From germline, CDR1 is SQVTM and CDR2 ANQGSEA. Trimming at V came to 4 bases and at J to 5 bases, leaving 5 bases not matched to a gene. DNA of the CDR3: TGCAGCGTTGCCGGGACAGGGCAGACCGGGGAGCTGTTTTTT. This translates into CSVAGTGQTGELFF.

This chain joins TRBV19 and TRBJ1-2; D remains unclear. Trimming stripped 5 bases from V and 0 bases from J, with 13 bases between. The CDR3 consists of 15 residues. Germline-derived CDR1 and CDR2 are LNHDA and SQIVND (reference sequence). Written as DNA, the CDR3 is TGTGCCAGTAGTTTGACACCGCCCGCTAACTATGGCTACACCTTC. It translates to CASSLTPPANYGYTF.

The genes are TRBV30 and TRBJ1-4; 12 positions match TRBD1. The CDR3 length is 16 residues. CDR1 and CDR2 from the germline V gene are GTSNPN and SVGIG (reference sequence). After removal of 2 bases from V and 7 bases from J, the junction contained 8 bases not matched to a gene. In DNA, the CDR3 is TGTGCCTGGAGTCGGGACAGGGGGCTCGAGGGTGAAAAACTGTTTTTT. It codes for CAWSRDRGLEGEKLFF. Looking up the rest from reference TRBV30 and TRBJ1-4 gives the full variable domain: SQTIHQWPATLVQPVGSPLSLECTVEGTSNPNLYWYRQAAGRGLQLLFYSVGIGQISSEVPQNLSASRPQDRQFILSSKKLLLSDSGFYLCAWSRDRGLEGEKLFFGSGTQLSVL.

The genes are TRBV7-9 and TRBJ1-2, with 9 bases matching TRBD1. The CDR3 is 16 amino acids. V lost 1 base, J lost 4 bases, and 7 bases stayed unmatched. Germline V lookup: CDR1 SEHNR, CDR2 FQNEAQ (reference sequence). CDR3 sequence reads: CASSLGGTGSGYGYTF. CDR3 in DNA: TGTGCCAGCAGCTTAGGGGGGACAGGGTCGGGCTATGGCTACACCTTC.

The V gene is TRBV28, the J gene TRBJ2-7; D is possibly TRBD2 (6 bases). The V end lost 4 bases, the J end lost 7 bases, and 20 bases lay between the germline ends. The CDR3 consists of 15 residues. Germline CDR1 is MDHEN and CDR2 is SYDVKM. CDR3: CASSSRRSGLGEQYF. The CDR3 coding sequence is TGTGCCAGCAGTTCCCGGAGGAGCGGGCTCGGGGAGCAGTACTTC.

The chain recombines TRBV5-1 with TRBJ2-5; D is possibly TRBD2 (6 bases). CDR1 and CDR2 (germline): SGHRS, YFSETQ. The CDR3 consists of 15 residues. Trimming removed 2 bases from V and 3 bases from J, with 14 bases in between. The CDR3 sequence is CASSFRAPGEETQYF. Here the CDR3 DNA reads TGCGCCAGCAGCTTTAGGGCCCCGGGGGAAGAGACCCAGTACTTC.

The chain recombines TRBV5-1 with TRBJ1-1; D may be TRBD1 (5 bases). CDR3 size: 18 residues. V was shortened by 3 bases and J by 2 bases, with 23 bases between the two germline ends. Germline-derived CDR1 and CDR2 are SGHRS and YFSETQ. The CDR3 nucleotides are TGCGCCAGCAGCTATAGTTCCGGGGGTATGATAGTCAACACTGAAGCTTTCTTT. Its protein is CASSYSSGGMIVNTEAFF.

The chain combines TRBV19 with TRBJ1-3; D is uncertain. This CDR3 has 15 residues. V was cut by 7 bases and J by 0 bases, with 13 bases left in between. CDR1 is LNHDA, CDR2 SQIVND, per germline (reference sequence). CDR3 nucleotides: TGTGCCAGTAACCCAGGCTTAACCTCTGGAAACACCATATATTTT. It codes for CASNPGLTSGNTIYF.

This rearrangement joins TRBV27 to TRBJ1-5, with a possible D match to TRBD1 (6 bases). The CDR3 covers 14 residues. Looked up from germline, CDR1 is MNHEY and CDR2 is SMNVEV (reference sequence). V was trimmed by 6 bases and J by 6 bases, leaving 15 bases between them. This CDR3 is CASSSYREGQPQHF. The DNA of the CDR3 is TGTGCCAGCAGCTCCTACAGGGAAGGTCAGCCCCAGCATTTT.

The rearrangement uses TRBV2 and TRBJ1-4; the D is unclear. Germline V gene lookup returns CDR1 SNHLY and CDR2 FYNNEI. The V end was cut by 8 bases, the J end by 8 bases, with 18 bases between. This CDR3 region has 14 residues. The CDR3 DNA reads TGTGCCAGCGCTTCACAGCTCCTCCGAGAAAAACTGTTTTTT. Translation gives CASASQLLREKLFF.

V gene TRBV30 combines with J gene TRBJ1-5, with 10 bases matching TRBD1. The CDR3 sequence is 14 residues long. Trimming removed 0 bases from V and 10 bases from J; junction bases left unmatched: 6. In germline, CDR1 is GTSNPN, CDR2 SVGIG (reference sequence). The CDR3 spells CAWSVGQGGPPQHF. The CDR3 region has the DNA TGTGCCTGGAGTGTAGGACAGGGGGGTCCACCCCAGCATTTT. The full variable domain, with the rest looked up from reference TRBV30 and TRBJ1-5, is SQTIHQWPATLVQPVGSPLSLECTVEGTSNPNLYWYRQAAGRGLQLLFYSVGIGQISSEVPQNLSASRPQDRQFILSSKKLLLSDSGFYLCAWSVGQGGPPQHFGDGTRLSIL.

V gene TRBV28 combines with J gene TRBJ1-2; perhaps TRBD1 as D (5 bases). This CDR3 comprises 15 residues. The ends were cut back, 8 bases at V and 4 bases at J, with 20 bases in the middle. The germline V gene encodes CDR1 MDHEN and CDR2 SYDVKM. This CDR3 reads CASLAGPIKSYGYTF. CDR3 in DNA: TGTGCCAGCCTTGCGGGGCCGATAAAATCCTATGGCTACACCTTC.

The rearrangement links TRBV19 to TRBJ2-3, with D possibly matching TRBD2 (5 bases). The ends were cut back, 5 bases at V and 8 bases at J, with 14 bases in the middle. Germline V gene sequence: CDR1 LNHDA, CDR2 SQIVND (reference sequence). This CDR3 is 13 amino acids long. The CDR3 DNA reads TGTGCCAGTAGTCCTCCCAGTGCGGGTACGCAGTATTTT. Translating it yields CASSPPSAGTQYF.

This chain links TRBV6-5 with TRBJ2-7; a possible D gene is TRBD1 (6 bases). Germline-derived CDR1 and CDR2 are MNHEY and SVGAGI. The CDR3 has 14 residues. The V and J ends lost 4 bases and 4 bases respectively, with 14 bases between them. The CDR3 sequence: CASSLGQGRYEQYF. The CDR3 DNA reads TGTGCCAGCAGTTTGGGACAAGGTCGTTACGAGCAGTACTTC.

The V and J genes are TRBV7-2 and TRBJ1-1, with 9 bases identical to TRBD1. CDR1 and CDR2 (germline): SGHTA, FQGNSA. Trimming removed 5 bases from V and 5 bases from J; junction bases left unmatched: 9. This CDR3 spans 15 amino acids. CDR3 nucleotides: TGTGCCAGCAGCCCATGGACAGGGGCACGAACTGAAGCTTTCTTT. Amino acids: CASSPWTGARTEAFF. Variable domain in full (rest from reference TRBV7-2 and TRBJ1-1): GAGVSQSPSNKVTEKGKDVELRCDPISGHTALYWYRQSLGQGLEFLIYFQGNSAPDKSGLPSDRFSAERTGGSVSTLTIQRTQQEDSAVYLCASSPWTGARTEAFFGQGTRLTVV.

V gene TRBV28 combines with J gene TRBJ2-7; the D is unclear. V was pared by 5 bases and J by 3 bases, with 8 bases between. The V gene's germline CDR1 is MDHEN and CDR2 SYDVKM. CDR3 length: 12 residues. CDR3 DNA: TGTGCCAGCAGTCGAGCTAACTACGAGCAGTACTTC. It specifies CASSRANYEQYF.